The rows below give T cell receptor beta chains drawn from one sample of a study of T cell responses to AZD1222 COVID-19 vaccine. Sequenced by immunoSEQ multiplex PCR; TCRdb stores in-frame clones only, minus some. The table lists approximately 120,000 clones, 84% of them singletons. The sequences come from peripheral blood, collected 28 days after the second AZD1222 dose. All receptors derive from an adult who received the AZD1222 COVID-19 vaccine. The CDR3 runs from the conserved cysteine through the conserved F or W. The D gene is left open where the match is weak. Where a row states a size, it is once, few, many or the class of an expanded clone; other rows omit it.

CASQRRGAEGETQYF,TGTGCCAGCCAGCGGCGGGGGGCTGAGGGAGAGACCCAGTACTTC,few,TRBD2,TRBJ2-5,TRBV2
CASSIALNTEAFF,TGTGCCAGTAGTATCGCATTGAACACTGAAGCTTTCTTT,-,-,TRBJ1-1,TRBV19
CASSPDRAYGYTF,TGTGCCAGCAGCCCGGACAGGGCCTATGGCTACACCTTC,-,TRBD1,TRBJ1-2,TRBV6-5
CASSRNMGQINYGYTF,TGCGCCAGCAGCCGTAACATGGGACAGATTAACTATGGCTACACCTTC,-,TRBD1,TRBJ1-2,TRBV4-1
CASSMNTEAFF,TGTGCCAGCAGTATGAACACTGAAGCTTTCTTT,-,-,TRBJ1-1,TRBV28
CASSQDVESSSYNEQFF,TGCGCCAGCAGCCAAGATGTGGAGTCGAGCTCCTACAATGAGCAGTTCTTC,-,-,TRBJ2-1,TRBV4-1
CASSQGRQGSSNQPQHF,TGTGCCAGCAGCCAAGGGAGACAGGGTTCTAGCAATCAGCCCCAGCATTTT,-,TRBD1,TRBJ1-5,TRBV3-1/TRBV3-2
CASSPRTFLRDLLTGELFF,TGTGCCAGCAGTCCCCGGACATTTTTAAGGGACCTCCTCACCGGGGAGCTGTTTTTT,-,-,TRBJ2-2,TRBV6-6
CASSYFEGVYTGELFF,TGTGCCAGCAGCTACTTTGAGGGGGTATACACCGGGGAGCTGTTTTTT,few,-,TRBJ2-2,TRBV7-9
CASSLRLAANTGELFF,TGTGCCAGTAGTTTAAGACTAGCGGCGAACACCGGGGAGCTGTTTTTT,-,TRBD2,TRBJ2-2,TRBV19
CASSSHREIYNEQFF,TGTGCCAGCAGTTCTCACAGGGAGATCTACAATGAGCAGTTCTTC,-,-,TRBJ2-1,TRBV28
CASNHLSSYNEQFF,TGTGCCAGCAACCACCTCAGCTCCTACAATGAGCAGTTCTTC,-,-,TRBJ2-1,TRBV7-9
CASSYLDRGIEQYF,TGTGCCAGCAGTTACTTGGACAGGGGGATAGAGCAGTACTTC,-,TRBD1,TRBJ2-7,TRBV6-2/TRBV6-3
CASDRLGDGYTF,TGTGCCAGCGATAGGCTGGGAGATGGCTACACCTTC,-,-,TRBJ1-2,TRBV5-6
CASSLGLEGEQYF,TGCGCCAGCAGCTTGGGCCTTGAGGGCGAGCAGTACTTC,-,-,TRBJ2-7,TRBV5-1
CASSLIPSGGDPNGELFF,TGTGCCAGCAGCTTAATCCCCTCCGGGGGGGACCCGAACGGGGAGCTGTTTTTT,-,TRBD2,TRBJ2-2,TRBV11-2
CATSRDTQRGGYEQFF,TGTGCCACCAGCAGAGATACCCAGCGGGGGGGATATGAGCAGTTCTTC,-,TRBD2,TRBJ2-1,TRBV15
CATSDLPDRGFSYEQYF,TGTGCCACCAGTGATTTGCCAGACAGGGGGTTCTCCTACGAGCAGTACTTC,-,TRBD1,TRBJ2-7,TRBV24-1
CASSPPRDRGLKDTQYF,TGTGCCAGCTCACCACCCAGGGACAGGGGGTTAAAAGATACGCAGTATTTT,-,TRBD1,TRBJ2-3,TRBV18
CASSGVGALLKTQYF,TGTGCCAGCAGCGGCGTGGGGGCGCTTCTAAAGACCCAGTACTTC,-,-,TRBJ2-5,TRBV7-8
CASSLGGQVENTIYF,TGTGCCAGCAGCTTAGGGGGTCAGGTCGAAAACACCATATATTTT,-,-,TRBJ1-3,TRBV7-2
CASSPGSLSYNEQFF,TGTGCCAGCAGCCCCGGGAGTCTCTCCTACAATGAGCAGTTCTTC,-,-,TRBJ2-1,TRBV3-1/TRBV3-2
CASSSNRGDEQFF,TGTGCCAGCAGCTCAAACCGGGGGGATGAGCAGTTCTTC,-,TRBD2,TRBJ2-1,TRBV7-8
CASSLNVNTEAFF,TGTGCCAGCAGTCTCAACGTGAACACTGAAGCTTTCTTT,-,-,TRBJ1-1,TRBV12-3/TRBV12-4
CSASPTRGTNEQFF,TGCAGTGCTAGTCCGACTAGGGGAACTAATGAGCAGTTCTTC,-,-,TRBJ2-1,TRBV20-1
CASSPRDRGSGIQYF,TGTGCCAGCAGCCCCCGGGACAGGGGGTCAGGCATTCAGTACTTC,-,TRBD1,TRBJ2-4,TRBV7-9
CASSFIPSVGNTIYF,TGTGCCAGCAGCTTTATTCCGTCCGTCGGAAACACCATATATTTT,-,-,TRBJ1-3,TRBV5-5
CASSVGRTSGGIQETQYF,TGTGCCAGCAGCGTAGGACGGACTAGCGGGGGGATCCAAGAGACCCAGTACTTC,-,TRBD2,TRBJ2-5,TRBV9
CASSSMIGSPLHF,TGTGCCAGCAGTTCGATGATAGGTTCACCCCTCCACTTT,-,-,TRBJ1-6,TRBV6-6
CATGRGAQYHEQFF,TGTGCCACCGGGAGAGGGGCGCAGTACCATGAGCAGTTCTTC,-,-,TRBJ2-1,TRBV28
CASSPGPKDGYTF,TGTGCCAGCAGCCCGGGACCGAAGGATGGCTACACCTTC,-,-,TRBJ1-2,TRBV4-2
CASSPGDSFWSSEKLFF,TGCGCCAGCAGCCCGGGGGACAGCTTTTGGTCGAGCGAAAAACTGTTTTTT,-,TRBD1,TRBJ1-4,TRBV5-1
CASTPGPESNYGYTF,TGTGCCAGCACCCCGGGGCCCGAAAGTAACTATGGCTACACCTTC,-,-,TRBJ1-2,TRBV5-6
CASQFGNSPLHF,TGTGCCAGCCAGTTTGGGAATTCACCCCTCCACTTT,-,-,TRBJ1-6,TRBV14
CATSDLSQGGTYEQYF,TGTGCCACCAGTGATTTGAGCCAAGGGGGGACTTACGAGCAGTACTTC,-,-,TRBJ2-7,TRBV24-1
CASSLGGGLRNTIYF,TGTGCCAGCAGTTTAGGGGGGGGATTAAGAAACACCATATATTTT,few,-,TRBJ1-3,TRBV28
CASSAWGSGNTIYF,TGTGCCAGCAGCGCCTGGGGGTCTGGAAACACCATATATTTT,-,-,TRBJ1-3,TRBV5-6
CASSLDSRGNTIYF,TGCGCCAGCAGCTTGGACAGTAGGGGAAACACCATATATTTT,-,-,TRBJ1-3,TRBV5-1
CASSRAANSFSYEQYF,TGCGCCAGCAGCCGCGCGGCAAACTCATTCTCATACGAGCAGTACTTC,-,-,TRBJ2-7,TRBV5-1
CASSLWTGYSPLHF,TGTGCCAGCAGTTTATGGACAGGTTACTCACCCCTCCACTTT,-,-,TRBJ1-6,TRBV28
CASSVDLRKVGSGANVLTF,TGTGCCAGCAGCGTAGATTTGAGAAAGGTTGGGTCTGGGGCCAACGTCCTGACTTTC,-,-,TRBJ2-6,TRBV9
CASSSRQGRNSPLHF,TGTGCCAGCAGTTCTCGACAGGGTCGAAATTCACCCCTCCACTTT,few,TRBD1,TRBJ1-6,TRBV27
CASSLFEGGKLFF,TGTGCCAGCAGTTTATTCGAAGGGGGAAAACTGTTTTTT,-,-,TRBJ1-4,TRBV28
CASSPTGNTGELFF,TGTGCCAGCAGCCCGACAGGTAACACCGGGGAGCTGTTTTTT,-,-,TRBJ2-2,TRBV3-1/TRBV3-2
CASSQDILVYGYTF,TGCGCCAGCAGCCAAGATATATTGGTCTATGGCTACACCTTC,-,-,TRBJ1-2,TRBV4-3
CASSGHQETQYF,TGTGCCAGCAGTGGGCACCAAGAGACCCAGTACTTC,-,-,TRBJ2-5,TRBV25-1
CASAHQPQHF,TGTGCCAGCGCACATCAGCCCCAGCATTTT,-,-,TRBJ1-5,TRBV19
CASSVAWRGTGELFF,TGTGCCAGCAGCGTAGCTTGGCGCGGCACCGGGGAGCTGTTTTTT,-,-,TRBJ2-2,TRBV9
CASSLDQVGYGYTF,TGCGCCAGCAGCTTGGATCAGGTGGGCTATGGCTACACCTTC,-,-,TRBJ1-2,TRBV5-1
CASSYSNRGADFDEQFF,TGTGCCAGCAGTTACTCGAATAGGGGGGCTGATTTCGATGAGCAGTTCTTC,-,-,TRBJ2-1,TRBV6-2/TRBV6-3
CASSIGWEFYEQYF,TGTGCCAGTAGTATAGGATGGGAGTTCTACGAGCAGTACTTC,-,-,TRBJ2-7,TRBV19
CASSQDPPIGPKNIQYF,TGCGCCAGCAGCCAAGACCCACCTATCGGGCCCAAAAACATTCAGTACTTC,-,-,TRBJ2-4,TRBV4-3
CASSQALQGGYGYTF,TGCGCCAGCAGCCAAGCTCTCCAGGGAGGCTATGGCTACACCTTC,-,-,TRBJ1-2,TRBV4-1
CASSLTGSGPQHF,TGTGCCAGCAGCTTAACAGGGTCCGGGCCCCAGCATTTT,-,-,TRBJ1-5,TRBV5-6
CATSRDQRGLTGELFF,TGTGCCACCAGCAGAGATCAGCGGGGACTCACCGGGGAGCTGTTTTTT,-,TRBD2,TRBJ2-2,TRBV15
CASSFGGLGNSPLHF,TGTGCCAGCAGTTTTGGGGGGCTCGGGAATTCACCCCTCCACTTT,-,-,TRBJ1-6,TRBV28
CASTHLGGVGSNTEAFF,TGTGCCAGCACCCACTTGGGGGGGGTTGGATCGAACACTGAAGCTTTCTTT,-,-,TRBJ1-1,TRBV11-2